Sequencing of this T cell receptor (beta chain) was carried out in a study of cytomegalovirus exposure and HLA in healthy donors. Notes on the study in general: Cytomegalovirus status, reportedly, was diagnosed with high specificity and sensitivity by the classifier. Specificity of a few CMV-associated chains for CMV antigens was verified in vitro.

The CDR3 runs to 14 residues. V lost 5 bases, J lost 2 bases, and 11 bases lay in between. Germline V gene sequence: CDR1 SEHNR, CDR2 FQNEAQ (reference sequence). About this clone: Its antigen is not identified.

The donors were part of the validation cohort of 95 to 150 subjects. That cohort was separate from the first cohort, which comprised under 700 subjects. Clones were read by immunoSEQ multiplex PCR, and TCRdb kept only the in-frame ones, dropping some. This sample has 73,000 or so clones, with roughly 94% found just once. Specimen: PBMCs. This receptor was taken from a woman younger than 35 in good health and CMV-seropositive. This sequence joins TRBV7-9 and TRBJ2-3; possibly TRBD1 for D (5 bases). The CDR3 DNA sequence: TGTGCCAGCAGCCTTGGACACTCCACAGATACGCAGTATTTT. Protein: CASSLGHSTDTQYF.